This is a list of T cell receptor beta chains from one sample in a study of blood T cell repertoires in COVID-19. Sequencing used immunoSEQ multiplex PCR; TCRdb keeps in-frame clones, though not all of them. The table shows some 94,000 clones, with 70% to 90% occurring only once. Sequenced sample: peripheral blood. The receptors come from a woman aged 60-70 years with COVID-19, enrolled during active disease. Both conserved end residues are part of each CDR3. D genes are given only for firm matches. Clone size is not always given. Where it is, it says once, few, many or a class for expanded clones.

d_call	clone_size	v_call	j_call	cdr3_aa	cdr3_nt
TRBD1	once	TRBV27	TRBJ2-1	CASSLGAGTGRREQFF	TGTGCCAGCAGTTTAGGGGCCGGGACAGGTCGTCGTGAGCAGTTCTTC
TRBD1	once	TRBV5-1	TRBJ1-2	CASSLPGQFYGYTF	TGCGCCAGCAGCTTGCCGGGACAGTTCTATGGCTACACCTTC
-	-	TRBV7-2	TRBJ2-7	CASSPTVPNYEQYF	TGTGCCAGCAGCCCGACAGTTCCAAACTACGAGCAGTACTTC
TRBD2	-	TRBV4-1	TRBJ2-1	CASSQDSLRLAATNEQFF	TGCGCCAGCAGCCAAGATTCCTTAAGACTAGCGGCGACCAATGAGCAGTTCTTC
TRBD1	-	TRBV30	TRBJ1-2	CAWDGTGVNYGYTF	TGTGCCTGGGACGGGACAGGGGTAAACTATGGCTACACCTTC
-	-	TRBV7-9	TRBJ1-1	CASSLDRSEAFF	TGTGCCAGCAGCTTAGACAGATCTGAAGCTTTCTTT
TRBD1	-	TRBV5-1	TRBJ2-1	CASSLGFPGQGNYNEQFF	TGCGCCAGCAGCTTGGGTTTTCCGGGACAGGGGAACTACAATGAGCAGTTCTTC
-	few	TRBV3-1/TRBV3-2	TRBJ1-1	CASSQVFRGEAFF	TGTGCCAGCAGCCAAGTGTTTCGGGGGGAAGCTTTCTTT
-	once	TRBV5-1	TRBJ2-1	CASSLRLSSYNEQFF	TGCGCCAGCAGCTTACGACTGAGCTCCTACAATGAGCAGTTCTTC
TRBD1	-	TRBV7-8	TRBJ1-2	CASSFGQEPYGYTF	TGTGCCAGCAGCTTTGGACAGGAACCCTATGGCTACACCTTC
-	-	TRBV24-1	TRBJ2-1	CATRDGRGRNEQFF	TGTGCCACCAGGGACGGGAGGGGGCGAAATGAGCAGTTCTTC